Presented here are 23 T cell receptor beta chains from one specimen sequenced in a study of identifying expanded T cells in peripheral blood. Clones were read by immunoSEQ multiplex PCR, and TCRdb kept only the in-frame ones, dropping some. The data contain tens of thousands of clones, 82% of them singletons. Specimen: blood. The source is a person between 18 and 70 years old in good health.

The V and J genes are TRBV11-3 and TRBJ2-7; D not certain. V gave up 4 bases and J gave up 1 base, with 8 bases separating them. CDR3 length: 13 amino acids. CDR1 and CDR2 from the germline V gene are SGHNT and YENEEA. The CDR3 DNA reads as TGTGCCAGCAGCTACGGCGATTCCTACGAGCAGTACTTC. Translation: CASSYGDSYEQYF.

The J gene is TRBJ2-4, the V gene TRBV7-9; possibly TRBD1 or TRBD2 for D (6 bases each). Trimming pared 2 bases from V and 8 bases from J, leaving 16 bases between. The germline gives CDR1 SEHNR, CDR2 FQNEAQ (reference sequence). The CDR3 runs 15 residues. The CDR3 DNA follows: TGTGCCAGCAGCTTAAGGGGGGCGCGATTAGACATTCAGTACTTC. It is translated as CASSLRGARLDIQYF.

The gene calls are TRBV19 and TRBJ2-4; TRBD2 matches at 7 bases. V gave up 0 bases and J gave up 1 base; unmatched junction bases: 24. The CDR3 runs 23 residues. CDR1 and CDR2 from the germline V gene are LNHDA and SQIVND (reference sequence). The CDR3 DNA is TGTGCCAGTAGTATAGAGGCGCTGGCTAGCGGAGGTCCCGTATATGCCGCCAAAAACATTCAGTACTTC. It codes for CASSIEALASGGPVYAAKNIQYF.

The chain joins TRBV27 to TRBJ1-4; possible D gene TRBD1, 5 bases. This CDR3 is built from 14 residues. The V and J ends lost 6 bases and 8 bases respectively, with 16 bases between them. CDR1 is MNHEY, CDR2 SMNVEV, per germline (reference sequence). The CDR3 DNA sequence: TGTGCCAGCAGGCCAAGGGGTCGCTACGAAAAACTGTTTTTT. As protein: CASRPRGRYEKLFF. Variable domain in full (rest from reference TRBV27 and TRBJ1-4): EAQVTQNPRYLITVTGKKLTVTCSQNMNHEYMSWYRQDPGLGLRQIYYSMNVEVTDKGDVPEGYKVSRKEKRNFPLILESPSPNQTSLYFCASRPRGRYEKLFFGSGTQLSVL.

V and J are TRBV27 and TRBJ1-1, with D possibly matching TRBD1 (5 bases). This CDR3 is built from 13 residues. Per germline, CDR1 MNHEY and CDR2 SMNVEV (reference sequence). V was shortened by 4 bases and J by 0 bases, with 6 bases between the two germline ends. CDR3 region: CASSWGMNTEAFF. CDR3 nucleotide sequence: TGTGCCAGCAGTTGGGGGATGAACACTGAAGCTTTCTTT.

The V and J genes are TRBV19 and TRBJ1-1; D possibly corresponds to TRBD1 (5 bases). The V end lost 9 bases, the J end lost 1 base, and 12 bases lay between the germline ends. This CDR3 comprises 13 residues. Germline V gene lookup returns CDR1 LNHDA and CDR2 SQIVND (reference sequence). In nucleotides, the CDR3 is TGTGCCAGCCTCCCCAGGGAGAACACTGAAGCTTTCTTT. Its translation: CASLPRENTEAFF.

This chain joins TRBV4-3 and TRBJ2-5; tentatively, D is TRBD1 or TRBD2 (5 bases each). Trimming removed 1 base from V and 4 bases from J, with 10 bases in between. Germline V gene lookup returns CDR1 LGHNA and CDR2 YSLEER. This CDR3 comprises 14 residues. CDR3 nucleotide sequence: TGCGCCAGCAGCCAAGTAGAGGGGTCAGAGACCCAGTACTTC. It is translated as CASSQVEGSETQYF.

The CDR3 region has the DNA TGTGCCAGTAGTATAGATTCAGGGGGCGATGAGCAGTTCTTC. Protein: CASSIDSGGDEQFF. This rearrangement joins TRBV19 to TRBJ2-1; 8 bases fit TRBD1. Germline CDR1 LNHDA, CDR2 SQIVND (reference sequence). The trim removed 0 bases at V and 8 bases at J, leaving 3 bases unmatched. This CDR3 spans 14 amino acids.

The chain uses TRBV6-5 and TRBJ2-5, with 9 bases lining up with TRBD1. Germline V lookup: CDR1 MNHEY, CDR2 SVGAGI. The CDR3 sequence is 15 residues long. V lost 0 bases, J lost 4 bases, and 3 bases stayed unmatched. CDR3 in DNA: TGTGCCAGCAGTTACTCGAGACAGGGGGTAGAGACCCAGTACTTC. It encodes CASSYSRQGVETQYF.

On this clone: Because it lacks the conserved phenylalanine or tryptophan at the end, this CDR3 is likely a read error. It is unclear where the CDR3 begins or ends on the DNA, so no DNA is shown, and the CDR3 is as TCRdb lists it. The chain uses TRBV10-2 and TRBJ1-2. The germline CDR1 and CDR2 sequences are WSHSY and SAAADI. Both ends counted, the CDR3 spans 13 residues. CDR3 loop: CASSVKGGSPATL.

The chain carries TRBV27 and TRBJ1-5, with D uncertain. The CDR3 has 14 amino acids. The germline gives CDR1 MNHEY, CDR2 SMNVEV (reference sequence). V shed 2 bases and J shed 1 base, with 6 bases lying between them. The CDR3 loop reads CASSLGWSNQPQHF. The CDR3 nucleotides are TGTGCCAGCAGTTTAGGGTGGAGCAATCAGCCCCAGCATTTT.

This chain uses TRBV18 with TRBJ1-1; D call uncertain. V gave up 2 bases and J gave up 2 bases, with 15 bases separating them. CDR3 length: 16 residues. Germline V CDR1 and CDR2: KGHSH, LQKENI. The CDR3 loop reads CASSPIGAASNTEAFF. The CDR3 DNA is TGTGCCAGCTCACCAATTGGCGCTGCCTCCAACACTGAAGCTTTCTTT.

This chain links TRBV29-1 with TRBJ1-2, with a tentative D call TRBD1 (5 bases). Germline values: CDR1 SQVTM, CDR2 ANQGSEA. Trimming removed 6 bases from V and 2 bases from J, with 13 bases in between. CDR3 length equals 13 residues. This chain's CDR3 is CSVTGAANYGYTF. For the CDR3, the DNA is TGCAGCGTGACCGGGGCAGCGAACTATGGCTACACCTTC.

The genes are TRBV7-2 and TRBJ1-2; D unresolved. Between the trimmed V and J ends, which lost 0 bases and 5 bases, there was a span of 22 bases. The germline CDR1 and CDR2 sequences are SGHTA and FQGNSA. This CDR3 is built from 18 residues. The DNA for the CDR3 is TGTGCCAGCAGCTTAGCGCTTAAGGGAATCGACCCTGAATATGGCTACACCTTC. The encoded protein is CASSLALKGIDPEYGYTF.

This chain connects TRBV6-5 to TRBJ2-7; 7 bases align to TRBD1. CDR3 length: 11 residues. Losses at the gene ends were 10 bases for V and 4 bases for J; bases not matched to a gene: 4. CDR1 MNHEY and CDR2 SVGAGI come from the germline V gene. The CDR3 region has the DNA TGTGCCACCGGACAGGTTTACGAGCAGTACTTC. Protein sequence: CATGQVYEQYF.

This clone was seen only once. CDR3 nucleotide sequence: TGTGCTAGTGGTTTGGGAAGGGCTCCCCGGGGCGAGCAGTACTTC. It is translated as CASGLGRAPRGEQYF. The rearrangement joins TRBV12-5 to TRBJ2-7; TRBD2 is a possible D gene (5 bases). Trimming removed 1 base at V and 6 bases at J, with 16 bases between. The CDR3 extends over 15 amino acids. Per germline, CDR1 LGHNT and CDR2 FRNRAP.

The rearrangement links TRBV7-9 to TRBJ2-2, with 8 bases identical to TRBD1. With 6 bases clipped from V and 7 bases from J, the junction kept 7 bases outside the gene matches. Looked up from germline, CDR1 is SEHNR and CDR2 is FQNEAQ (reference sequence). This CDR3 has 14 residues. Here the CDR3 DNA reads TGTGCCAGCAGACCCCAGGGGGCTAGCGGGGAGCTGTTTTTT. This gives the protein CASRPQGASGELFF.

This clone has only one observation. The DNA of the CDR3 is TGTGCCAGCAGAGGGGGGGGCACAGATACGCAGTATTTT. This translates into CASRGGGTDTQYF. The chain combines TRBV6-5 with TRBJ2-3; D may be TRBD2 (7 bases). Between the trimmed V and J ends, which lost 6 bases and 1 base, there was a span of 8 bases. The CDR3 sequence is 13 residues long. Germline-derived CDR1 and CDR2 are MNHEY and SVGAGI.

In its sample, this clone was seen a few times. This chain links TRBV19 with TRBJ1-1; tentatively, D is TRBD1 (5 bases). This CDR3 has 12 amino acids. V lost 6 bases and J lost 5, with 10 bases in between. Germline CDR1 LNHDA, CDR2 SQIVND (reference sequence). CDR3 amino acids: CASRDMGTEAFF. CDR3 DNA: TGTGCCAGTAGGGACATGGGGACTGAAGCTTTCTTT.

The chain employs TRBV27 and TRBJ2-7, with D perhaps matching TRBD1 (5 bases). The germline V gene has CDR1 MNHEY and CDR2 SMNVEV (reference sequence). This CDR3 has 14 residues. V lost 2 bases and J 4 bases, leaving 12 bases between the germline ends. The CDR3 bases are TGTGCCAGCAGTTTAGGGGCGAATACTTACGAGCAGTACTTC. As protein: CASSLGANTYEQYF.

The chain uses TRBV7-2 and TRBJ1-2, with TRBD1 matching 7 bases. Per the germline V gene, CDR1 is SGHTA and CDR2 is FQGNSA. J was trimmed by 4 bases and V by 5 bases; bases with no gene match: 16. The CDR3 runs to 17 residues. The CDR3 loop reads CASSPRSRPGGGYGYTF. The CDR3 DNA sequence: TGTGCCAGCAGCCCCCGTTCAAGGCCAGGGGGGGGCTATGGCTACACCTTC.

This clone was seen ten or more times. The chain employs TRBV11-2 and TRBJ1-5; D is undetermined. CDR1 is SGHAT and CDR2 is FQNNGV in the germline V gene. Trimming shortened V by 1 base and J by 4 bases, and 11 bases separated the two germline ends. The CDR3 loop spans 15 amino acids. The CDR3 DNA is TGTGCCAGCAGCTTAGTAGGCAGGTGGAATCAGCCCCAGCATTTT. Encoded protein: CASSLVGRWNQPQHF.

J is TRBJ1-1 and V is TRBV19; D is possibly TRBD1 (6 bases). V shed 11 bases and J shed 4 bases, with 17 bases lying between them. CDR1 is LNHDA and CDR2 is SQIVND in the germline V gene (reference sequence). The CDR3 has 13 residues. In DNA, the CDR3 is TGTGCCGCATCACAGGGTAGGAGCACTGAAGCTTTCTTT. It specifies CAASQGRSTEAFF.